Detailed here is one TCR beta chain. CDR1 and CDR2 from the germline V gene are SNHLY and FYNNEI. Trimming pared 8 bases from V and 2 bases from J, leaving 12 bases between. The CDR3 is made up of 13 amino acids. As processed by the authors: Using reference gene primer amplification, nucleated cell counts were estimated. Assay used: immunoSEQ multiplex PCR; TCRdb lists only in-frame clones, some missing. V, J and clone size were drawn from that table, and D and trimming were deduced from the DNA. The sample includes about 250,000 clones, around 83% of them seen just once. This record comes from a study of blood T cell repertoires in COVID-19. About the research overall: Spain, Italy and the United States supplied samples that represented acute and convalescent COVID-19. T cells, B-cell-depleted T cells, or PBMCs supplied cDNA or gDNA.

The V and J genes are TRBV2 and TRBJ1-1; unclear D gene. The sample consisted of peripheral blood. The TCR comes from an older man with acute or convalescent COVID-19. The CDR3: CASRLGSNTEAFF. The CDR3 coding sequence is TGTGCCAGCCGGCTAGGCAGCAACACTGAAGCTTTCTTT.